The rows below give T cell receptor beta chains drawn from one sample of a study of response to subunit inactivated influenza vaccine. TCRdb analysed the RT-PCR reads with MiXCR anew, one entry per CDR3 protein. The sample lists approximately 730,000 distinct CDR3 sequences; approximately 14% were seen once. This specimen consisted of PBMCs from blood, obtained 14 days before vaccination. The receptors originated from a man aged 50-59 years who received an inactivated influenza vaccine. The CDR3 runs from the conserved cysteine through the conserved F or W. D genes are given only for firm matches. Expanded clones get a size class; other rows say once, few or many, or leave the size out.

V gene	J gene	clone size	D gene	CDR3 protein	CDR3 DNA
TRBV9	TRBJ2-7	few	TRBD2	CASSVAGTSGYEQYF	TGTGCCAGCAGCGTAGCGGGGACTAGCGGTTACGAGCAGTACTTC
TRBV7-9	TRBJ1-4	NA	TRBD1	CASSITGQLYEKLFF	TGTGCCAGCAGCATCACGGGACAGCTATATGAAAAACTGTTTTTT
TRBV12-3/TRBV12-4	TRBJ2-5	few	TRBD2	CASSTAGGPETQYF	TGTGCCAGCAGTACAGCGGGAGGGCCTGAGACCCAGTACTTC
TRBV11-2	TRBJ1-1	few	NA	CASSLAPTDTEAFF	TGTGCCAGCAGCTTAGCCCCGACAGACACTGAAGCTTTCTTT
TRBV4-1	TRBJ2-7	many	TRBD2	CASSQVSAGATYEQYF	TGCGCCAGCAGCCAAGTATCGGCGGGAGCCACGTACGAGCAGTACTTC
TRBV7-9	TRBJ1-3	many	NA	CASSLEGVGNTIYF	TGTGCCAGCAGCTTAGAGGGGGTTGGAAACACCATATATTTT
TRBV2	TRBJ2-7	NA	TRBD1	CASKRDRGHEQYF	TGTGCCAGCAAGCGGGACAGGGGTCACGAGCAGTACTTC
TRBV20-1	TRBJ2-7	many	NA	CSADNTAGYEQYF	TGCAGTGCCGATAACACGGCGGGCTACGAGCAGTACTTC
TRBV6-1	TRBJ2-2	few	NA	CATAGTKNTGELFF	TGTGCCACAGCCGGGACCAAGAACACCGGGGAGCTGTTTTTT
TRBV10-3	TRBJ1-5	medium-sized	NA	CAIKTGSNQPQHF	TGTGCCATCAAGACAGGTAGCAATCAGCCCCAGCATTTT
TRBV7-2	TRBJ2-3	NA	NA	CASSSPYGGRDTQYF	TGTGCCAGCAGCTCGCCTTACGGGGGTAGGGATACGCAGTATTTT
TRBV10-3	TRBJ2-2	NA	TRBD2	CAISESGSGGRNTGELFF	TGTGCCATCAGTGAGTCGGGCAGTGGCGGGAGGAACACCGGGGAGCTGTTTTTT
TRBV5-5	TRBJ1-6	few	NA	CASSLIPDSPLHF	TGTGCCAGCAGCTTGATCCCAGATTCACCCCTCCACTTT
TRBV18	TRBJ2-3	few	NA	CASSPISQGSTDTQYF	TGTGCCAGCTCACCAATCTCACAGGGAAGCACAGATACGCAGTATTTT
TRBV15	TRBJ2-1	NA	TRBD2	CATSRAGTSVSEQFF	TGTGCCACCAGCAGAGCCGGGACTAGCGTCTCTGAGCAGTTCTTC
TRBV2	TRBJ2-2	few	NA	CASSDTRGRMNTGELFF	TGTGCCAGCAGTGATACCAGGGGACGAATGAACACCGGGGAGCTGTTTTTT
TRBV27	TRBJ2-5	many	TRBD2	CASSLYYLAGKETQYF	TGTGCCAGCAGTTTATACTATCTAGCGGGGAAAGAGACCCAGTACTTC
TRBV6-5	TRBJ1-2	few	NA	CASSYSSQIPGYTF	TGTGCCAGCAGTTACTCGTCGCAAATTCCGGGCTACACCTTC
TRBV28	TRBJ1-1	many	NA	CASRNQNTEAFF	TGTGCCAGCAGAAACCAGAACACTGAAGCTTTCTTT
TRBV5-1	TRBJ2-7	few	TRBD2	CASSLSAGAFYEQYF	TGCGCCAGCAGCTTATCAGCGGGGGCATTCTACGAGCAGTACTTC
TRBV12-3/TRBV12-4	TRBJ2-7	many	TRBD1	CASSPGQGRSYEQYF	TGTGCCAGCAGCCCCGGACAGGGCAGATCCTACGAGCAGTACTTC
TRBV20-1	TRBJ1-6	NA	NA	CSARLQSDSPLHF	TGCAGTGCTAGACTGCAGAGCGATTCACCCCTCCACTTT
TRBV20-1	TRBJ2-2	NA	TRBD2	CSARDRAGGNTGELFF	TGCAGTGCTAGAGATCGGGCGGGAGGGAACACCGGGGAGCTGTTTTTT